Each of the 27 T cell receptor beta chains below was sequenced from the same sample in a study of cytomegalovirus exposure and HLA in healthy donors (dated by TCRdb to between 2016 and 2019). Library generation was performed with the immunoSEQ multiplex PCR assay. The multiplex PCR relied on a mix of 60 forward primers for TCR Vbeta segments and 13 reverse primers for TCR Jbeta segments. The immuneACCESS repertoire file appears here via TCRdb, limited to in-frame rearrangements. These files lack a portion of the clones; in checked studies, under half of the deficit traces to unresolved V genes, and the cause of the others is not known. Recorded for this sample are 84,000 or so clones; roughly 80% of them occurred a single time. The ten most abundant clones make up about 2.4% of the sample. Sequenced: PBMCs. The receptor set was obtained from a woman aged 50 to 65 in good health and CMV-seronegative.

This rearrangement joins TRBV28 to TRBJ1-1; 8 bases agree with TRBD1. The V gene end was trimmed by 3 bases and the J gene end by 4 bases; junction bases not matched to a gene: 10. Germline V CDR1 and CDR2: MDHEN, SYDVKM. The CDR3 is made up of 16 amino acids. The CDR3 reads CASSFFTGGWGTEAFF. The CDR3 region has the DNA TGTGCCAGCAGTTTTTTTACAGGGGGTTGGGGCACTGAAGCTTTCTTT.

This clone was counted only a few times. This chain links TRBV4-2 with TRBJ1-4; unclear D gene. CDR1 and CDR2 (germline): LGHNA, YNFKEQ. CDR3 length: 13 residues. Trimming shortened V by 1 base and J by 11 bases, and 11 bases separated the two germline ends. Written as DNA, the CDR3 is TGTGCCAGCAGCCAAGTCTTCCCAGGCAAACTGTTTTTT. Protein: CASSQVFPGKLFF.

The V call is TRBV7-2, the J call TRBJ2-5; 10 bases match TRBD2. Germline V gene data show CDR1 as SGHTA and CDR2 as FQGNSA. This CDR3 region has 15 residues. The junction had 7 bases not matched to a gene; V was cut back by 6 bases and J by 3 bases. In DNA, the CDR3 is TGTGCCAGCAGTCGGGGGGGACTAGCGAAAGAGACCCAGTACTTC. Residues: CASSRGGLAKETQYF.

Only a few counts were recorded for this clone. V and J are TRBV4-3 and TRBJ1-1, with 9 bases fitting TRBD1. This CDR3 region has 16 residues. Germline-derived CDR1 and CDR2 are LGHNA and YSLEER. V trimming: 1 base; J trimming: 0 bases; junction bases outside the gene matches: 3. The CDR3 bases are TGCGCCAGCAGCCAAGCGGGACAGGGTATGAACACTGAAGCTTTCTTT. As protein: CASSQAGQGMNTEAFF.

The count of this clone is one. V gene TRBV9 combines with J gene TRBJ1-1, with TRBD1 as a possible D gene (5 bases). Germline lookup yields CDR1 SGDLS and CDR2 YYNGEE. The V end lost 3 bases, the J end lost 1 base, and 16 bases lay between the germline ends. This CDR3 is built from 16 residues. CDR3 in DNA: TGTGCCAGCAGCGGGGGGGGGTCGTACTCGAACACTGAAGCTTTCTTT. Amino acids: CASSGGGSYSNTEAFF.

This clone was detected only once. This chain connects TRBV5-4 to TRBJ2-7; TRBD2 is a possible D gene (6 bases). Deletions cut 1 base from V and 1 base from J, with 9 bases between. Germline V gene lookup returns CDR1 SGHNT and CDR2 YYREEE (reference sequence). This CDR3 region has 14 residues. The CDR3 DNA sequence: TGTGCCAGCAGCTTGTTGGGGGGATCCTACGAGCAGTACTTC. The encoded protein is CASSLLGGSYEQYF.

V usage is TRBV5-1 and J usage is TRBJ1-1; 8 positions match TRBD1. Germline V gene sequence: CDR1 SGHRS, CDR2 YFSETQ. The length of the CDR3 is 15 residues. The ends lost 4 bases at V and 4 bases at J; junction bases unmatched: 9. For the CDR3, the DNA is TGCGCCAGCAGCGGGACCGACAGGGGTAGCACTGAAGCTTTCTTT. Encoded protein: CASSGTDRGSTEAFF.

This clone was picked up one time. The genes are TRBV6-1 and TRBJ1-2, with a possible D match to TRBD1 (5 bases). The CDR3 extends over 14 amino acids. Germline V gene sequence: CDR1 MNHNS, CDR2 SASEGT. V lost 3 bases and J 6 bases, leaving 14 bases between the germline ends. The CDR3 coding sequence is TGTGCCAGCAGTGACAGGGCCTGGAGCCATGGCTACACCTTC. Translation gives CASSDRAWSHGYTF.

Details on this clone: Other DNA sequences in the same sample also yield this CDR3. The genes are TRBV5-1 and TRBJ1-4; possibly TRBD1 for D (5 bases). Trimming shortened V by 4 bases and J by 6 bases, and 16 bases separated the two germline ends. Germline lookup yields CDR1 SGHRS and CDR2 YFSETQ. The CDR3 has 15 amino acids. CDR3 sequence: CASSLIPGVYEKLFF. Here the CDR3 DNA reads TGCGCCAGCAGCCTGATTCCGGGGGTTTATGAAAAACTGTTTTTT.

The chain joins TRBV7-9 to TRBJ2-5; 7 bases are shared with TRBD2. The V and J ends lost 2 bases and 0 bases, in that order; junction bases with no gene match: 9. CDR1 is SEHNR, CDR2 FQNEAQ, per germline (reference sequence). CDR3 length: 17 amino acids. The CDR3 nucleotides are TGTGCCAGCAGCTTACCCCTGGGGAGGGAAAACCAAGAGACCCAGTACTTC. Its protein is CASSLPLGRENQETQYF. Full variable domain (outside the CDR3, taken from reference TRBV7-9 and TRBJ2-5): DTGVSQNPRHKITKRGQNVTFRCDPISEHNRLYWYRQTLGQGPEFLTYFQNEAQLEKSRLLSDRFSAERPKGSFSTLEIQRTEQGDSAMYLCASSLPLGRENQETQYFGPGTRLLVL.

This clone has only a few counts. J is TRBJ1-1 and V is TRBV28; 9 bases are a match to TRBD1. This CDR3 is 14 amino acids long. Germline V CDR1 and CDR2: MDHEN, SYDVKM. Unmatched junction bases numbered 2, after V lost 5 bases and J lost 1 base. The CDR3 sequence is CASSPDRGNTEAFF. The CDR3 nucleotides read TGTGCCAGCAGTCCGGACAGGGGGAACACTGAAGCTTTCTTT.

This chain joins TRBV27 and TRBJ1-6, with TRBD1 matching over 8 bases. V shed 6 bases, J shed 8 bases, and the junction held 6 bases outside the gene matches. The CDR3 consists of 14 residues. Germline CDR1 and CDR2: MNHEY and SMNVEV (reference sequence). CDR3 region: CASRRTGRDSPLHF. CDR3 bases: TGTGCCAGCAGAAGGACAGGGCGGGATTCACCCCTCCACTTT.

This sequence joins TRBV27 and TRBJ1-2; maybe TRBD1 (5 bases). The CDR3 runs 13 residues. The V and J ends lost 4 bases and 8 bases respectively, with 14 bases between them. Germline-derived CDR1 and CDR2 are MNHEY and SMNVEV (reference sequence). The CDR3 loop reads CASSSQAIGGYTF. For the CDR3, the DNA is TGTGCCAGCAGTTCACAGGCTATTGGGGGCTACACCTTC.

J is TRBJ1-1 and V is TRBV11-2; D is possibly TRBD1 (5 bases). The CDR3 has 13 residues. Per germline, CDR1 SGHAT and CDR2 FQNNGV. V lost 3 bases to trimming and J lost 5 bases, with 10 bases between them. CDR3 sequence (DNA): TGTGCCAGCAGCTTTAGGGGTGGGACTGAAGCTTTCTTT. Amino acids: CASSFRGGTEAFF.

V is TRBV4-1 and J is TRBJ1-1, with a tentative D call TRBD1 (6 bases). V was shortened by 2 bases and J by 1 base, with 8 bases between the two germline ends. The CDR3 loop spans 14 amino acids. Per the germline V gene, CDR1 is MGHRA and CDR2 is YSYEKL. The CDR3 reads CASSQSGENTEAFF. The CDR3 DNA reads TGCGCCAGCAGCCAATCAGGGGAGAACACTGAAGCTTTCTTT.

The CDR3 is CASSLRVNGESNYGYTF. Here the CDR3 DNA reads TGTGCCAGCAGTTTAAGGGTCAACGGGGAATCAAACTATGGCTACACCTTC. The gene calls are TRBV27 and TRBJ1-2; no clear D. V was trimmed by 2 bases and J by 2 bases, leaving 18 bases between them. CDR1 is MNHEY, CDR2 SMNVEV, per germline (reference sequence). The CDR3 sequence is 17 residues long.

This clone came up a few times. This rearrangement joins TRBV9 to TRBJ2-1; TRBD2 might be the D (5 bases). The CDR3 runs 14 residues. V was pared by 4 bases and J by 4 bases, with 12 bases between. Germline-derived CDR1 and CDR2 are SGDLS and YYNGEE. DNA of the CDR3: TGTGCCAGCAGCTTGGGAGTGGCTTACAATGAGCAGTTCTTC. Protein sequence: CASSLGVAYNEQFF.

The rearrangement links TRBV7-8 to TRBJ1-2, with a tentative D call TRBD1 (5 bases). V lost 0 bases and J lost 3, with 5 bases in between. Germline CDR1 SGHVS, CDR2 FQNEAQ. The CDR3 totals 13 residues. The CDR3 nucleotides read TGTGCCAGCAGCTTAGCAGGGGACTATGGCTACACCTTC. Residues: CASSLAGDYGYTF.

The chain combines TRBV6-4 with TRBJ2-3, with 10 bases that match TRBD1. The CDR3 extends over 15 amino acids. V was pared by 0 bases and J by 4 bases, with 1 base of the junction left unmatched. CDR1 is MRHNA, CDR2 SNTAGT, per germline. The CDR3 DNA reads as TGTGCCAGCAGTGACTCGACAGGGGGCGCAGATACGCAGTATTTT. It is translated as CASSDSTGGADTQYF.

The V and J genes are TRBV10-3 and TRBJ2-2; 9 positions agree with TRBD1. CDR1 ENHRY and CDR2 SYGVKD come from the germline V gene. V lost 0 bases and J lost 5; bases outside the gene matches: 10. The CDR3 totals 18 residues. CDR3 nucleotides: TGTGCCATCAGTGAGTCAAACAGGGGGCTTTTTCTGACCGGGGAGCTGTTTTTT. This gives the protein CAISESNRGLFLTGELFF.

The rearrangement links TRBV25-1 to TRBJ1-1; tentatively, D is TRBD1 (6 bases). The V end lost 8 bases, the J end lost 5 bases, and 15 bases lay between the germline ends. CDR1 and CDR2 from the germline V gene are MGHDK and SYGVNS. This CDR3 comprises 13 residues. As DNA, the CDR3 is TGTGCCAGCCGGGGGGCAAGAGGGACTGAAGCTTTCTTT. Amino acids: CASRGARGTEAFF. Full variable domain (remainder filled in from reference TRBV25-1 and TRBJ1-1): EADIYQTPRYLVIGTGKKITLECSQTMGHDKMYWYQQDPGMELHLIHYSYGVNSTEKGDLSSESTVSRIRTEHFPLTLESARPSHTSQYLCASRGARGTEAFFGQGTRLTVV.

The table lists this clone with a few counts. The V gene is TRBV19, the J gene TRBJ1-2, with D perhaps TRBD1 (5 bases). V was clipped by 5 bases and J by 1 base, with 5 bases between them. Germline CDR1 LNHDA, CDR2 SQIVND (reference sequence). The CDR3 has 12 amino acids. The CDR3 loop reads CASSDSNYGYTF. The CDR3, as DNA: TGTGCCAGTAGTGACAGTAACTATGGCTACACCTTC.

The gene calls are TRBV27 and TRBJ1-1, with D maybe TRBD1 (5 bases). The V and J ends lost 5 bases and 11 bases respectively, with 15 bases between them. This CDR3 is 12 amino acids long. Germline assignment: CDR1 MNHEY and CDR2 SMNVEV (reference sequence). The CDR3 is CASSTGGGLAFF. The CDR3 region has the DNA TGTGCCAGCAGTACCGGGGGAGGGTTGGCTTTCTTT.

The genes are TRBV19 and TRBJ1-2, with 12 bases that match TRBD1. The CDR3 totals 16 residues. The trim removed 3 bases at V and 5 bases at J, leaving 7 bases unmatched. Germline CDR1 reads LNHDA; CDR2 reads SQIVND (reference sequence). The CDR3 region is CASSMGQGAPEYGYTF. CDR3 DNA sequence: TGTGCCAGTAGTATGGGACAGGGGGCGCCGGAGTATGGCTACACCTTC.

The chain joins TRBV19 to TRBJ1-2; unclear D gene. This CDR3 region has 15 residues. V was trimmed by 4 bases and J by 4 bases, leaving 16 bases between them. In germline, CDR1 is LNHDA, CDR2 SQIVND (reference sequence). The CDR3 loop is CASSTSGLRGYGYTF. The CDR3 DNA reads TGTGCCAGTAGTACCTCGGGTCTACGGGGCTATGGCTACACCTTC.

The rearrangement links TRBV4-3 to TRBJ2-2; weak D call: TRBD2 (6 bases). The CDR3 runs to 14 residues. With 0 bases removed from V and 6 bases from J, the gap between germline ends came to 8 bases. Germline CDR1 reads LGHNA; CDR2 reads YSLEER. This CDR3 is CASSQDSGPGELFF. CDR3 nucleotides: TGCGCCAGCAGCCAAGATAGCGGCCCCGGGGAGCTGTTTTTT.

The J gene is TRBJ1-2, the V gene TRBV30; D may be TRBD1 (6 bases). The CDR3 consists of 15 residues. Per the germline V gene, CDR1 is GTSNPN and CDR2 is SVGIG (reference sequence). V was cut by 0 bases and J by 2 bases, with 13 bases left in between. The CDR3 here is CAWSVTGHPNYGYTF. The CDR3 nucleotides are TGTGCCTGGAGTGTGACAGGCCACCCAAACTATGGCTACACCTTC.